This T cell receptor beta chain was captured in a study of identical twins listed by TCRdb under 2016. Study-level background: To test whether fetal clonotypes persist, this study deep-sequenced TCR alpha and beta repertoires from monozygotic twins, from unrelated adults of various ages, and from cord blood. Replicate twin experiments were performed at different times using different library preparation protocols to rule out contamination.

Study-wide conclusions, independent of this receptor: Compared with coincidental sharing between unrelated individuals, out-of-frame TCR alpha sequences shared between twins had an excess of sequences with low generation probability. A weaker excess of twin sharing was found in beta out-of-frame sequences because the signal-to-noise ratio was lowered by fewer shared sequences. In monozygotic twins, out-of-frame TCR alpha sharing was systematically underestimated by recombination models, although the models agreed with sharing between unrelated individuals. Because the same donors could not be followed over many years, the conclusions relied on cross-sectional statistical analysis. Fewer insertions were carried by abundant cord blood beta clonotypes, a similar but weaker trend appeared in young adult naive repertoires, and no such trend appeared in memory repertoires. Zero-insertion analyses could be partly confounded by invariant T cells such as MAIT and iNKT, although diverse VJ usage argued against such confounding for most clonotypes.

In the case of this clonotype: This receptor's antigen is unknown. Base qualities are not at hand, and no much larger clone is one base apart.

V is pared back by 4 bases and J by 5 bases, with 12 bases lying between the germline termini. CDR1 and CDR2 are read off the germline V gene (reference sequence) as SGHNT and YYREEE. The CDR3 has 14 amino acids, counting the end cysteine and phenylalanine. Just the 42-base CDR3 DNA is kept, in frame starting at base 1. Preparation of the library involved 5' RACE. The listed sequencing device is Illumina HiSeq 2000. A universal primer binding site was introduced by template switching, and a unique molecular identifier was present in the final cDNA, enabling accurate counting of TCR cDNA molecules. Specific primers in the conserved constant-segment region were used to synthesize first-strand cDNA for the TCR alpha and beta chains. To control for contamination, every cDNA library carried two barcodes: a SMART-Mk sample barcode plus Illumina barcodes. TruSeq adapter sequences, together with Illumina sample barcodes, were added in two successive PCR steps. TCR alpha and beta cDNA libraries were sequenced on the Illumina HiSeq platform with custom primers. As for the authors' bioinformatics: Raw reads were processed with MiGEC to extract unique molecular identifiers, and MiXCR was used to determine CDR3 positions. For each individual, recombination models were inferred using an EM algorithm with the repgenHMM and IGoR tools. Shared clonotype analysis was performed with the tcR package in R, normalizing sharing by the product of cloneset sizes. Out-of-frame nonproductive sequences were analyzed to study raw recombination free of thymic and clonal selection effects. The public reads were quality trimmed at Q25 with fastp and then assembled into clones with MiXCR by TCRdb, keeping productive beta chains. A single entry per CDR3 protein holds the most common genes and DNA from its merged rows. TCRdb, rather than the study authors, made the V and J calls. The sample table records some 560,000 distinct CDR3 sequences; roughly 9.9% of these occur just once. Together, the top ten hold roughly 3.2% of the sample.

Every donor in the study was a healthy Caucasian. The twin cohort comprised three pairs of female monozygotic twins, all aged about 18 to 29 years. RNA for TCR libraries was isolated from peripheral blood mononuclear cells. The same sample was also studied in work on yellow fever vaccine responses in identical twins. That second report states: According to the authors, the vaccine-induced T cell response in identical twins seemed to be partly convergent and partly specific to each individual. Focusing on identical twins, the study followed the T cell clones that responded to the vaccine, and did so with precision.

The TCR comes from a woman aged 18-29 years in good health. The rearrangement joined TRBV5-4 to TRBJ2-2, with no confidently assigned D gene. The sample was PBMCs. This receptor carries the CDR3 CASSLRTDTGELFF. At the DNA level, the sequence is TGTGCCAGCAGCCTCCGGACGGATACCGGGGAGCTGTTTTTT. The entire variable domain, with the stretches around the CDR3 drawn from the reference TRBV5-4 and TRBJ2-2 proteins, is ETGVTQSPTHLIKTRGQQVTLRCSSQSGHNTVSWYQQALGQGPQFIFQYYREEENGRGNFPPRFSGLQFPNYSSELNVNALELDDSALYLCASSLRTDTGELFFGEGSRLTVL.